This T cell receptor beta chain derives from a study of blood T cell repertoires in COVID-19. For the study at large: Donors of Cohort 3 who recovered were those that had two negative PCRs, clearance, or symptom resolution. From T cells, B-cell-depleted T cells, or PBMCs came the material, which was cDNA or gDNA.

This CDR3 is 15 amino acids long. Germline values: CDR1 MNHEY, CDR2 SVGAGI. V lost 0 bases and J lost 1; bases outside the gene matches: 1. Here immunoSEQ multiplex PCR was the method, and the copy in TCRdb shows in-frame clones only, minus some. The sample has about 210,000 clones, 87% seen once. The chain carries TRBV6-5 and TRBJ2-7; 9 bases map to TRBD1. The sequencing sample was made of PBMCs or T cells enriched from blood (not recorded which). The sequence came from a man aged 25-40 years in a cohort exposed to, infected with or recovered from COVID-19 (not recorded which). The CDR3 nucleotides read TGTGCCAGCAGTTACTCCGGGACAGGGTCCTACGAGCAGTACTTC. Amino acid sequence: CASSYSGTGSYEQYF.